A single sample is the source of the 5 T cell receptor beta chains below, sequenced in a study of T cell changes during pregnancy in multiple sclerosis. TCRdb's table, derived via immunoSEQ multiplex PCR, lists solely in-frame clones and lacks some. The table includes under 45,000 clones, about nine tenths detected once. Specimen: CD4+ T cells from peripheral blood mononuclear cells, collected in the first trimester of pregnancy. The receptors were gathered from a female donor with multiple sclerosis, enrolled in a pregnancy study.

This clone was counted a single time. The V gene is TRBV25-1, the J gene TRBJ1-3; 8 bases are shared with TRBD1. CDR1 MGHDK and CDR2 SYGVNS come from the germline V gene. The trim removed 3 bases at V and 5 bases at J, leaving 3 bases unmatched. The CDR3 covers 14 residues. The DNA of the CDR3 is TGTGCCAGCAGTGACCGACAGGGGCGAAACACCATATATTTT. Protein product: CASSDRQGRNTIYF. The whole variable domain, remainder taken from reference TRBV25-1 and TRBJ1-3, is EADIYQTPRYLVIGTGKKITLECSQTMGHDKMYWYQQDPGMELHLIHYSYGVNSTEKGDLSSESTVSRIRTEHFPLTLESARPSHTSQYLCASSDRQGRNTIYFGEGSWLTVV.

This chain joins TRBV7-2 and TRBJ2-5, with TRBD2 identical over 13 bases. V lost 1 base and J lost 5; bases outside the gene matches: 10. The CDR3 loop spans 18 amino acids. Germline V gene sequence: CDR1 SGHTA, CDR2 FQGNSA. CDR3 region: CASSLDPIGLAGEETQYF. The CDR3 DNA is TGTGCCAGCAGCTTAGACCCAATCGGACTAGCGGGAGAGGAGACCCAGTACTTC.

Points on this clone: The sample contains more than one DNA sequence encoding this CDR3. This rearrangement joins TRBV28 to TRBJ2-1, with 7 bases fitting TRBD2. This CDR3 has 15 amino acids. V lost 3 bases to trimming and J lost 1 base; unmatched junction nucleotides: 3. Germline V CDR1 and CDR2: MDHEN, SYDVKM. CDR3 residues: CASSFGGSSYNEQFF. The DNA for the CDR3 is TGTGCCAGCAGTTTTGGCGGGAGTTCCTACAATGAGCAGTTCTTC.

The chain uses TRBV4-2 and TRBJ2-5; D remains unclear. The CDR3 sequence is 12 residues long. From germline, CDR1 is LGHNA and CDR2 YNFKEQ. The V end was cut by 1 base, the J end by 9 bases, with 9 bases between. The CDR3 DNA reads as TGTGCCAGCAGCCAAGCACTGAGCCCCCAGTACTTC. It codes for CASSQALSPQYF.

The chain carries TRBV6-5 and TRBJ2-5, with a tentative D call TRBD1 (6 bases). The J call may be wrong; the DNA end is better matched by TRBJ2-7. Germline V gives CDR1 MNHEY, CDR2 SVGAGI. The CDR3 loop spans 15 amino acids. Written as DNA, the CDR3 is TGTGCCAGCAGTTACTCGTCACAGGGCCATTACGAGCAGTACTTC. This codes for CASSYSSQGHYEQYF.